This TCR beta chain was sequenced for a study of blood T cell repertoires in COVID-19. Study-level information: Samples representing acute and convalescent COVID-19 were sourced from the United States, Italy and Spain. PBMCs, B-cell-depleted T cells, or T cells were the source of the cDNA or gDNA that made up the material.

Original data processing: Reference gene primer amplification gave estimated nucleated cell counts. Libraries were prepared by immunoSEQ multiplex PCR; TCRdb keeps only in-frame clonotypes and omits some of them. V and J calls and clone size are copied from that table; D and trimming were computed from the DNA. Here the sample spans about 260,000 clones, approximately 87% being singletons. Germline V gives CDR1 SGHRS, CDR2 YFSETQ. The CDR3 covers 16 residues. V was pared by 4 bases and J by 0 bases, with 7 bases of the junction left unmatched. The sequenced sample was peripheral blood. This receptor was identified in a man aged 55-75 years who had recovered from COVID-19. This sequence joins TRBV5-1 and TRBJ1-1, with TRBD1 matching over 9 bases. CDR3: CASSERTGAMNTEAFF. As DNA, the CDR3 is TGCGCCAGCAGCGAGCGGACAGGGGCCATGAACACTGAAGCTTTCTTT.